These 4 T cell receptor beta chains share one sample of origin, sequenced in a study of breast tumors, draining lymph nodes, adjacent tissues. In TCRdb, the multiplex PCR reads were re-called with MiXCR into one record per CDR3 protein. The data show roughly 100,000 distinct CDR3 sequences, around 30% seen once. Axillary draining lymph nodes of breast cancer patients supplied the node samples. The sequencing sample was made of axillary lymph node tissue. The receptors come from a female donor with breast cancer. Some clones in this sample may be carry-over from other donors' samples.

This clonotype was seen ten or more times. This chain links TRBV20-1 with TRBJ2-3; a possible D gene is TRBD2 (5 bases). The length of the CDR3 is 14 residues. In germline, CDR1 is DFQATT, CDR2 SNEGSKA (reference sequence). V lost 3 bases and J 4 bases, leaving 14 bases between the germline ends. CDR3 amino acids: CSARASRRADTQYF. Written as DNA, the CDR3 is TGCAGTGCTAGGGCCAGTAGGCGGGCAGATACGCAGTATTTT.

The rearrangement uses TRBV11-2 and TRBJ2-2; perhaps TRBD2 as D (6 bases). Trimming cost V 4 bases and J 7 bases, with 16 bases left between them. The CDR3 sequence is 15 residues long. From germline, CDR1 is SGHAT and CDR2 FQNNGV. CDR3 nucleotide sequence: TGTGCCAGCAGCTCAACCGGCGGGGCGGTCGGGGAGCTGTTTTTT. This sequence encodes CASSSTGGAVGELFF.

This clonotype came up many times. The chain joins TRBV14 to TRBJ2-2; tentative D call: TRBD2 (5 bases). Germline V gene lookup returns CDR1 SGHDN and CDR2 FVKESK. This CDR3 region has 14 residues. V was shortened by 2 bases and J by 5 bases, with 9 bases between the two germline ends. CDR3 loop: CASSQIGVTGELFF. The CDR3 bases are TGTGCCAGCAGCCAAATCGGGGTTACCGGGGAGCTGTTTTTT.

This clonotype showed up just a few times. The DNA for the CDR3 is TGTGCCAGCAGTCCCTCGACACCGCTTCTAGCGGGGGGGTTAAATACGCAGTATTTT. It yields the protein CASSPSTPLLAGGLNTQYF. V and J are TRBV6-5 and TRBJ2-3; 12 bases map to TRBD2. Germline V gives CDR1 MNHEY, CDR2 SVGAGI. The CDR3 extends over 19 amino acids. With 5 bases clipped from V and 7 bases from J, the junction kept 19 bases outside the gene matches.